This TCR beta chain was captured in a study of T cells in tuberculosis. Across the whole study: T cells were selected with CD1B tetramers loaded with glucose monomycolate. The study's findings and limits: GEM motif frequencies gave about 70% accuracy; the GMM repertoire gave 80% to 90%. Smaller alpha distances in active tuberculosis partly reflected shorter CDR3-alpha lengths.

Sequencing used immunoSEQ multiplex PCR; TCRdb keeps in-frame clones, though not all of them. The sample consists of tens of thousands of clones, about 90% of them appearing once. CDR1 is SGHVS, CDR2 FQNEAQ, per germline. The V and J ends lost 8 bases and 0 bases respectively, with 13 bases between them. There are 14 residues in the CDR3. Of note for this clone: The antigen is unknown.

Time point noted: new active TB diagnosis, blood taken before or within 7 days of starting treatment. Patients were newly diagnosed, HIV-seronegative, and aged 18 or older. The sequencing here drew on PBMCs, taken at tuberculosis diagnosis. The chain links TRBV7-8 to TRBJ1-1; no reliable D call. This clonotype was obtained from an adult with tuberculosis. This chain's CDR3 is CASLPGVLNTEAFF. In DNA, the CDR3 is TGTGCCAGCCTCCCCGGTGTCTTGAACACTGAAGCTTTCTTT.